The present T cell receptor (beta chain) was sequenced within a study of regulatory T cells in long-lasting Graves disease. iRepertoire HTBI primers and Arm-PCR of CDR3 regions built TCR beta libraries. TCRdb passed the multiplex PCR reads through MiXCR, listing each CDR3 protein once. This sample has about 470,000 distinct CDR3 sequences, with 15% to 20% found just once. Time point: newly diagnosed GD, antithyroid drugs for less than 3 months. From PBMCs, RNA was extracted and then used to make the TCR library. V was shortened by 8 bases and J by 9 bases, with 14 bases between the two germline ends. The CDR3 is 12 residues long. Germline lookup yields CDR1 MNHEY and CDR2 SMNVEV (reference sequence). The table lists this clonotype with many counts. These sequences were also reported in another study, on T cells in Graves' hyperthyroidism and ophthalmopathy. According to that study: Researchers ran a first-round RT-PCR on the TCR CDR3 using the HTBI primer set.

The sequence came from a middle-aged man with Graves disease. The source was peripheral blood mononuclear cells (PBMCs), collected at new diagnosis, from a patient treated with antithyroid drugs. This chain links TRBV27 with TRBJ2-1; a weak D match, TRBD1 (6 bases). CDR3 sequence reads: CASGGIRSEQFF. As DNA, the CDR3 is TGTGCCAGCGGGGGCATACGCAGTGAGCAGTTCTTC.